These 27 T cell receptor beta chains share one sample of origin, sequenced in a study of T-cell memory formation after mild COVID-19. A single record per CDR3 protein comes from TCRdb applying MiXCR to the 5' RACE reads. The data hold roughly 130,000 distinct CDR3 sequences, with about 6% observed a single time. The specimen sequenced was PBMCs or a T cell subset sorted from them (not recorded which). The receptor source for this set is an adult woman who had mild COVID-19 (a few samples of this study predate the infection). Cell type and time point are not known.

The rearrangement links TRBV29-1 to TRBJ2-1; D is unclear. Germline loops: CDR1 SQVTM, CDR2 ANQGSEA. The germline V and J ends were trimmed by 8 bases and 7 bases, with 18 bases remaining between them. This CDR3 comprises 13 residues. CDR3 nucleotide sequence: TGCAGCATCCGGGCCCCGGGTTGGAATGAGCAGTTCTTC. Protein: CSIRAPGWNEQFF.

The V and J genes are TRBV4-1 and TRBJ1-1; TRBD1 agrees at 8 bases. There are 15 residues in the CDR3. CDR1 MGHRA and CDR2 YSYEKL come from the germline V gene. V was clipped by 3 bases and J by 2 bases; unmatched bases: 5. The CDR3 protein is CASSQIQGGNTEAFF. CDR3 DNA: TGCGCCAGCAGCCAGATACAGGGGGGTAACACTGAAGCTTTCTTT.

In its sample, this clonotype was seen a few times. The CDR3 DNA follows: TGCGCCAGCAGCCAAGCGGCAGGGCGCATCTATGGCTACACCTTC. This codes for CASSQAAGRIYGYTF. The gene calls are TRBV4-1 and TRBJ1-2, with a possible D match to TRBD1 (5 bases). The CDR3 is 15 residues long. Germline V gene data show CDR1 as MGHRA and CDR2 as YSYEKL. V lost 1 base and J lost 4, with 13 bases in between.

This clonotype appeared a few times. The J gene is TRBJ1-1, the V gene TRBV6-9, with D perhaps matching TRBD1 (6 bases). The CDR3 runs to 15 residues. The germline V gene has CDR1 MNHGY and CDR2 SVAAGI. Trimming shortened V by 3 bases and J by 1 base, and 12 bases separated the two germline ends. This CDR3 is CASSYGGLGNTEAFF. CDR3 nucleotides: TGTGCCAGCAGTTACGGGGGGCTGGGGAACACTGAAGCTTTCTTT.

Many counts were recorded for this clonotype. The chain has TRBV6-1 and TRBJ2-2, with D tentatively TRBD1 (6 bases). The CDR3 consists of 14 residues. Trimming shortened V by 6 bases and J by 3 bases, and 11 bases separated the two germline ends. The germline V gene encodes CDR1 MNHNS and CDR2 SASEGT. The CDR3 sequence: CASSRDIYTGELFF. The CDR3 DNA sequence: TGTGCCAGCAGCCGGGACATCTACACCGGGGAGCTGTTTTTT.

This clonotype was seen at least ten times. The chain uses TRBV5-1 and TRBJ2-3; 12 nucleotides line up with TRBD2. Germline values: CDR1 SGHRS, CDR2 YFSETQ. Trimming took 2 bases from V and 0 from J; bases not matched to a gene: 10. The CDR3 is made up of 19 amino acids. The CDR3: CASSLKGLAGPTSTDTQYF. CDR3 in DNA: TGCGCCAGCAGCTTAAAAGGACTAGCGGGGCCCACAAGCACAGATACGCAGTATTTT.

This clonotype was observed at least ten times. The chain's CDR3 is CASSPLGRAAFF. As DNA, the CDR3 is TGTGCCAGCAGCCCATTGGGGCGGGCGGCTTTCTTT. The V call is TRBV14, the J call TRBJ1-1, with D possibly matching TRBD1 (5 bases). V shed 4 bases and J shed 11 bases, with 14 bases lying between them. Per the germline V gene, CDR1 is SGHDN and CDR2 is FVKESK. The CDR3 totals 12 residues.

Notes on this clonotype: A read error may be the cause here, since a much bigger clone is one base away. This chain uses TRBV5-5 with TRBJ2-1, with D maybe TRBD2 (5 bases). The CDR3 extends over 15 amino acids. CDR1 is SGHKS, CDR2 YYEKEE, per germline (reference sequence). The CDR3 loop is CDSSLEVAGLREQFF. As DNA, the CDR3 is TGTGACAGCAGCTTGGAAGTCGCCGGACTCCGTGAGCAGTTCTTC.

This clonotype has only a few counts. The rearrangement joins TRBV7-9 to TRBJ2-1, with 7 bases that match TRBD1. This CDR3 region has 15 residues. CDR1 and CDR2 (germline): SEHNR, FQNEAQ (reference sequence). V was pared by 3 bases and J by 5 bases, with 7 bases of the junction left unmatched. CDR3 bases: TGTGCCAGCAGCTTCGTACAGGGGTTCGACAATGAGCAGTTCTTC. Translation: CASSFVQGFDNEQFF.

The CDR3 bases are TGTGCCAGCAGTTTTCCGGTGGGGGATACGCAGTATTTT. Translation: CASSFPVGDTQYF. The V gene is TRBV12-3 or TRBV12-4, the J gene TRBJ2-3; D is unresolved. Trimming stripped 3 bases from V and 6 bases from J, with 10 bases between. The CDR3 loop spans 13 amino acids.

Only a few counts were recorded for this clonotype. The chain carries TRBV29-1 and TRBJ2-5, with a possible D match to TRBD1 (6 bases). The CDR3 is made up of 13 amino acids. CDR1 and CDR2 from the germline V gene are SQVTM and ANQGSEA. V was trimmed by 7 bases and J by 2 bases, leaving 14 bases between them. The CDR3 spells CSARTGKQETQYF. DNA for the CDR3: TGCAGCGCCCGAACAGGGAAGCAAGAGACCCAGTACTTC.

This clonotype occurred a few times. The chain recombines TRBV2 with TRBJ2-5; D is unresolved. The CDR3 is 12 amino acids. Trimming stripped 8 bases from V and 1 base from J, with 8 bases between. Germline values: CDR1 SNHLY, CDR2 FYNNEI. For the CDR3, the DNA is TGTGCCAGCGGGCTGGGCCAAGAGACCCAGTACTTC. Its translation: CASGLGQETQYF.

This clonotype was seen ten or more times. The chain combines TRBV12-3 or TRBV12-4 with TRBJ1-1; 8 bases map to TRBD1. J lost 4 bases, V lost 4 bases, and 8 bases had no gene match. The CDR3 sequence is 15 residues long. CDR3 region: CASSSHDRGSTEAFF. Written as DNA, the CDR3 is TGTGCCAGCAGTTCTCACGACAGGGGTTCCACTGAAGCTTTCTTT.

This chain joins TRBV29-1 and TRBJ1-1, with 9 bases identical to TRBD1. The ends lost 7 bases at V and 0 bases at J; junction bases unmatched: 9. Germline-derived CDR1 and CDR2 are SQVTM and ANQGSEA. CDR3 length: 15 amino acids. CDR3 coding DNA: TGCAGCGAAACAGACAGGGGGGGAATGAACACTGAAGCTTTCTTT. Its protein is CSETDRGGMNTEAFF.

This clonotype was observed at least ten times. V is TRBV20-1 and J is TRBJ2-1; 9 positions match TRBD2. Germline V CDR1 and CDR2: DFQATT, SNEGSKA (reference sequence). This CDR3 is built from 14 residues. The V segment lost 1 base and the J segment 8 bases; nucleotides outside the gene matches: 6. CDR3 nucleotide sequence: TGCAGTGCTAGAGTAGGTAGCGGGGGTGATGAGCAGTTCTTC. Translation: CSARVGSGGDEQFF.

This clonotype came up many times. The CDR3 sequence: CASSSTGASTDTQYF. Written as DNA, the CDR3 is TGTGCCAGCAGCTCAACAGGGGCCTCCACAGATACGCAGTATTTT. The V gene is TRBV7-6, the J gene TRBJ2-3; 7 bases map to TRBD1. Germline V gives CDR1 SGHVS, CDR2 FNYEAQ. The ends lost 4 bases at V and 2 bases at J; junction bases unmatched: 6. The CDR3 extends over 15 amino acids. The complete variable domain, with remaining parts taken from reference TRBV7-6 and TRBJ2-3, reads GAGVSQSPRYKVTKRGQDVALRCDPISGHVSLYWYRQALGQGPEFLTYFNYEAQQDKSGLPNDRFSAERPEGSISTLTIQRTEQRDSAMYRCASSSTGASTDTQYFGPGTRLTVL.

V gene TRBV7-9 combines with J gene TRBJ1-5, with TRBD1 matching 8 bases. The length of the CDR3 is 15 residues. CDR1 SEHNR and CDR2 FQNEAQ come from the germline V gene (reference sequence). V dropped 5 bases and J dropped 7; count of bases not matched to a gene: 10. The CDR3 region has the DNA TGTGCCAGCAGCCATGGGACAGGAATAAGCCAGCCCCAGCATTTT. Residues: CASSHGTGISQPQHF.

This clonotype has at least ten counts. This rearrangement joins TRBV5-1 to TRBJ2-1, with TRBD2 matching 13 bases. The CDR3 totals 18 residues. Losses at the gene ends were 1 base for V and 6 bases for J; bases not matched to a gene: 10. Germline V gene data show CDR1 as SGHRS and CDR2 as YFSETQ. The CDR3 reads CASSLLPDTSGRANEQFF. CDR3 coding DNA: TGCGCCAGCAGCTTGTTGCCAGATACTAGCGGGAGGGCCAATGAGCAGTTCTTC. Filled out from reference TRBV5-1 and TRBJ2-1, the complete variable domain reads KAGVTQTPRYLIKTRGQQVTLSCSPISGHRSVSWYQQTPGQGLQFLFEYFSETQRNKGNFPGRFSGRQFSNSRSEMNVSTLELGDSALYLCASSLLPDTSGRANEQFFGPGTRLTVL.

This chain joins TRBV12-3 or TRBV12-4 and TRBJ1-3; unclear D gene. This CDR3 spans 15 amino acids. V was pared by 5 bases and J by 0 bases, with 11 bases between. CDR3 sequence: CASSHRDSSGNTIYF. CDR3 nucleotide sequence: TGTGCCAGCAGTCACCGGGATTCCTCTGGAAACACCATATATTTT.

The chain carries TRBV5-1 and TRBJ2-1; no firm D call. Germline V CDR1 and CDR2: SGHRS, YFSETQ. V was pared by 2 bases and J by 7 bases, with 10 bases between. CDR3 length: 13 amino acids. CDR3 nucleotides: TGCGCCAGCAGCTTTTCGCTGTCGAATGAGCAGTTCTTC. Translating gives CASSFSLSNEQFF.

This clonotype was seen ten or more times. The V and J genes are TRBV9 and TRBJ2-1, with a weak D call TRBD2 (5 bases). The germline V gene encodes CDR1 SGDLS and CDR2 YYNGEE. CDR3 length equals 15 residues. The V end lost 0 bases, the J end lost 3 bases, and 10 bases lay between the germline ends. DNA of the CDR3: TGTGCCAGCAGCGTAGCCGGAGGTGGCTACAATGAGCAGTTCTTC. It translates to CASSVAGGGYNEQFF. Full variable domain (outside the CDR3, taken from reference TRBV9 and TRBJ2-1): DSGVTQTPKHLITATGQRVTLRCSPRSGDLSVYWYQQSLDQGLQFLIQYYNGEERAKGNILERFSAQQFPDLHSELNLSSLELGDSALYFCASSVAGGGYNEQFFGPGTRLTVL.

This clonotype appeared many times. The CDR3 DNA reads TGTGCCAGCAGGCAGACAGGGGGCGGCTACGAGCAGTACTTC. Protein product: CASRQTGGGYEQYF. J is TRBJ2-7 and V is TRBV12-3 or TRBV12-4, with TRBD1 matching over 10 bases. The CDR3 runs 14 residues. V trimming: 6 bases; J trimming: 3 bases; junction bases outside the gene matches: 5.

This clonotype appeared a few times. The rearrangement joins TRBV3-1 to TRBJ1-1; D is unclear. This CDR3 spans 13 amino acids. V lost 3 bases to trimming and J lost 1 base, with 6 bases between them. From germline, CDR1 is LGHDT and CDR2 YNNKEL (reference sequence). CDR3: CASSQITNTEAFF. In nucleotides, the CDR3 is TGTGCCAGCAGCCAGATCACGAACACTGAAGCTTTCTTT.

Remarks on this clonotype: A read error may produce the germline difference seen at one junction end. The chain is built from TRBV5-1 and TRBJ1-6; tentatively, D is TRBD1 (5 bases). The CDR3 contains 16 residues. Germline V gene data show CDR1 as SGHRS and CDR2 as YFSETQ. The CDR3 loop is CASSPSGTAYNSPLHF. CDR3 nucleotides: TGCGCCAGCAGCCCTTCGGGGACGGCCTACAATTCACCCCTCCACTTT.

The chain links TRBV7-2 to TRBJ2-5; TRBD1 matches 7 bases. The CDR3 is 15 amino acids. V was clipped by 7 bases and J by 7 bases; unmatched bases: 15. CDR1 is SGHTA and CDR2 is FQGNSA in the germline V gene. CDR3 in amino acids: CASTPPGQRSATQYF. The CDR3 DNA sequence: TGTGCCAGCACCCCGCCGGGACAGAGGTCGGCGACCCAGTACTTC.

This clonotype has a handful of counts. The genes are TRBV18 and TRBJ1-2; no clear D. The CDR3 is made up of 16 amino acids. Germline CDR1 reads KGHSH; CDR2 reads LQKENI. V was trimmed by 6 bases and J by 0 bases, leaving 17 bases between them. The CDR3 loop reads CASSPLSQSANYGYTF. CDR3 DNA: TGTGCCAGCTCTCCCTTATCGCAGTCAGCTAACTATGGCTACACCTTC.

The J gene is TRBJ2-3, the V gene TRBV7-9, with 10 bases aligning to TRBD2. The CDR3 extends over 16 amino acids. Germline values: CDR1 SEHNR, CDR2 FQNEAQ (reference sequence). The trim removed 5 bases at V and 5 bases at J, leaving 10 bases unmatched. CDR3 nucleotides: TGTGCCAGCAGCCTGACCGGGACTAGCGCAGTAGATACGCAGTATTTT. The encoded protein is CASSLTGTSAVDTQYF.